The 18 T cell receptor beta chains listed next were all sequenced from one sample in a study of T cell changes during pregnancy in multiple sclerosis. Data came from immunoSEQ multiplex PCR; TCRdb stores just in-frame clones and leaves some out. The sample consists of roughly 70,000 clones, approximately 92% of them appearing once. Sequenced material: peripheral blood, taken in the third trimester of pregnancy. Receptors were obtained from a female donor in good health, enrolled as a control in a pregnancy study.

V gene TRBV6-6 combines with J gene TRBJ1-2; D ambiguous. CDR1 and CDR2 from the germline V gene are MNHNY and SVGAGI (reference sequence). The V gene lost 2 bases and the J gene lost 4 bases, with 8 bases spanning the gap. This CDR3 spans 13 amino acids. The CDR3 protein is CASSYVNSYGYTF. The CDR3 nucleotides read TGTGCCAGCAGTTACGTAAACTCCTATGGCTACACCTTC.

The V gene is TRBV23-1, the J gene TRBJ1-1, with TRBD1 as a possible D gene (5 bases). TRBV23-1 is annotated as an ORF whose role is uncertain. CDR3 length equals 16 residues. V shed 5 bases and J shed 6 bases, with 22 bases lying between them. The CDR3 DNA reads as TGCGCCAGCAGTGTGGAGTTTAGGGGCGATCCGGCTGAAGCTTTCTTT. Translating it yields CASSVEFRGDPAEAFF.

This chain links TRBV5-6 with TRBJ2-7; D ambiguous. Trimming removed 2 bases from V and 5 bases from J, with 14 bases in between. This CDR3 region has 14 residues. CDR1 is SGHDT and CDR2 is YYEEEE in the germline V gene. In nucleotides, the CDR3 is TGTGCCAGCAGCTTCAACCGGGTAAGCGACGAGCAGTACTTC. Amino acid sequence: CASSFNRVSDEQYF.

V is TRBV18 and J is TRBJ2-7; 7 bases are a match to TRBD1. Per the germline V gene, CDR1 is KGHSH and CDR2 is LQKENI. The ends lost 5 bases at V and 0 bases at J; junction bases unmatched: 4. The CDR3 is 14 amino acids. This CDR3 reads CASSTGTDSYEQYF. The CDR3 coding sequence is TGTGCCAGCTCAACGGGGACAGACTCCTACGAGCAGTACTTC.

CDR3: CASSSGGPGANVLTF. As DNA, the CDR3 is TGTGCCAGCAGTTCGGGGGGGCCTGGGGCCAACGTCCTGACTTTC. The chain couples TRBV6-6 to TRBJ2-6; 8 bases map to TRBD2. CDR3 length: 15 amino acids. Germline loops: CDR1 MNHNY, CDR2 SVGAGI (reference sequence). The V and J ends lost 4 bases and 2 bases, in that order; junction bases with no gene match: 1.

J is TRBJ2-7 and V is TRBV29-1; TRBD2 might be the D (5 bases). This CDR3 region has 13 residues. V lost 5 bases, J lost 3 bases, and 14 bases lay in between. Germline-derived CDR1 and CDR2 are SQVTM and ANQGSEA. This CDR3 reads CSVLEVDDYEQYF. CDR3 nucleotide sequence: TGCAGCGTTTTGGAGGTCGACGACTACGAGCAGTACTTC.

The CDR3 nucleotides read TGCGCCAGCAGCTGGTCCGGGACAGAAGAGACCCAGTACTTC. Translating gives CASSWSGTEETQYF. This chain uses TRBV5-1 with TRBJ2-5; 7 bases line up with TRBD1. This CDR3 has 14 amino acids. V lost 3 bases and J lost 3; bases outside the gene matches: 5. Per the germline V gene, CDR1 is SGHRS and CDR2 is YFSETQ.

The rearrangement links TRBV29-1 to TRBJ2-1, with D maybe TRBD2 (5 bases). In germline, CDR1 is SQVTM, CDR2 ANQGSEA. V was shortened by 1 base and J by 7 bases, with 8 bases between the two germline ends. The CDR3 covers 12 residues. The DNA of the CDR3 is TGCAGCGTTGAAGCACGGGGTAATGAGCAGTTCTTC. Translated, it gives CSVEARGNEQFF.

This chain uses TRBV11-2 with TRBJ2-2; no reliable D call. The CDR3 is 14 residues long. The germline V gene encodes CDR1 SGHAT and CDR2 FQNNGV. Trimming pared 1 base from V and 4 bases from J, leaving 7 bases between. CDR3 nucleotides: TGTGCCAGCAGCTTAGTGAGGAGCACCGGGGAGCTGTTTTTT. It codes for CASSLVRSTGELFF. Combining the CDR3 with reference TRBV11-2 and TRBJ2-2 gives the whole variable domain EAGVAQSPRYKIIEKRQSVAFWCNPISGHATLYWYQQILGQGPKLLIQFQNNGVVDDSQLPKDRFSAERLKGVDSTLKIQPAKLEDSAVYLCASSLVRSTGELFFGEGSRLTVL.

This rearrangement joins TRBV25-1 to TRBJ2-1; 12 bases match TRBD2. CDR3 length: 16 residues. With 3 bases clipped from V and 9 bases from J, the junction kept 9 bases outside the gene matches. The germline V gene encodes CDR1 MGHDK and CDR2 SYGVNS. The CDR3 reads CASSDPPSGRVVEQFF. CDR3 coding DNA: TGTGCCAGCAGTGACCCCCCTAGCGGGAGGGTAGTTGAGCAGTTCTTC.

The chain has TRBV5-1 and TRBJ1-4; D uncertain. This CDR3 is built from 15 residues. Trimming shortened V by 4 bases and J by 3 bases, and 13 bases separated the two germline ends. From germline, CDR1 is SGHRS and CDR2 YFSETQ. The CDR3: CASSPVAGSNEKLFF. In nucleotides, the CDR3 is TGCGCCAGCAGCCCGGTGGCCGGGTCTAATGAAAAACTGTTTTTT.

The chain employs TRBV27 and TRBJ2-1; a possible D gene is TRBD2 (6 bases). The CDR3 runs to 13 residues. V was shortened by 7 bases and J by 5 bases, with 12 bases between the two germline ends. Germline CDR1 and CDR2: MNHEY and SMNVEV (reference sequence). As DNA, the CDR3 is TGTGCCAGCACGGTGGCGGGACACAATGAGCAGTTCTTC. It codes for CASTVAGHNEQFF.

This rearrangement joins TRBV27 to TRBJ1-1; 8 bases map to TRBD1. V was clipped by 3 bases and J by 0 bases; unmatched bases: 12. The CDR3 is 18 residues long. The V gene's germline CDR1 is MNHEY and CDR2 SMNVEV (reference sequence). The CDR3 region has the DNA TGTGCCAGCAGTTTCACCGGGACAGGAAGAATTATGAACACTGAAGCTTTCTTT. Its protein is CASSFTGTGRIMNTEAFF.

V and J are TRBV27 and TRBJ2-1, with TRBD2 matching over 11 bases. With V trimmed by 6 bases and J by 3 bases, 4 bases remained unmatched. This CDR3 contains 15 residues. Germline V gives CDR1 MNHEY, CDR2 SMNVEV (reference sequence). The CDR3, as DNA: TGTGCCAGCAGACCCGGGACTAGCGGCTACAATGAGCAGTTCTTC. Protein sequence: CASRPGTSGYNEQFF.

This clone was seen a single time. The chain recombines TRBV18 with TRBJ2-7; tentatively, D is TRBD2 (6 bases). V lost 6 bases to trimming and J lost 2 bases, with 20 bases between them. CDR1 is KGHSH, CDR2 LQKENI, per germline. The CDR3 has 16 residues. CDR3 nucleotide sequence: TGTGCCAGCTCGGATTTGGAGGGTAACCCTACCTACGAGCAGTACTTC. Protein product: CASSDLEGNPTYEQYF.

The CDR3 DNA reads TGTGCCAGCAGTTTCCAGACTAGCGGGGAGGGCGAGCAGTACTTC. This translates into CASSFQTSGEGEQYF. The chain joins TRBV27 to TRBJ2-7; 11 bases fit TRBD2. There are 15 residues in the CDR3. Germline V gene sequence: CDR1 MNHEY, CDR2 SMNVEV (reference sequence). V was clipped by 3 bases and J by 6 bases; unmatched bases: 7.

This chain joins TRBV28 and TRBJ1-2, with 7 bases aligning to TRBD1. The CDR3 totals 14 residues. Germline CDR1 reads MDHEN; CDR2 reads SYDVKM. The junction had 5 bases not matched to a gene; V was cut back by 2 bases and J by 5 bases. In DNA form, the CDR3 reads TGTGCCAGCAGTTTAGTTGAGGGGGCGTATGGCTACACCTTC. Translating it yields CASSLVEGAYGYTF.

The chain joins TRBV4-1 to TRBJ2-1; 11 bases align to TRBD1. Germline V gene lookup returns CDR1 MGHRA and CDR2 YSYEKL. This CDR3 spans 18 amino acids. V was pared by 3 bases and J by 5 bases, with 12 bases of the junction left unmatched. In DNA form, the CDR3 reads TGCGCCAGCAGCCACCGCACCGGGACAGGGGGAATAAACAATGAGCAGTTCTTC. Its protein is CASSHRTGTGGINNEQFF.